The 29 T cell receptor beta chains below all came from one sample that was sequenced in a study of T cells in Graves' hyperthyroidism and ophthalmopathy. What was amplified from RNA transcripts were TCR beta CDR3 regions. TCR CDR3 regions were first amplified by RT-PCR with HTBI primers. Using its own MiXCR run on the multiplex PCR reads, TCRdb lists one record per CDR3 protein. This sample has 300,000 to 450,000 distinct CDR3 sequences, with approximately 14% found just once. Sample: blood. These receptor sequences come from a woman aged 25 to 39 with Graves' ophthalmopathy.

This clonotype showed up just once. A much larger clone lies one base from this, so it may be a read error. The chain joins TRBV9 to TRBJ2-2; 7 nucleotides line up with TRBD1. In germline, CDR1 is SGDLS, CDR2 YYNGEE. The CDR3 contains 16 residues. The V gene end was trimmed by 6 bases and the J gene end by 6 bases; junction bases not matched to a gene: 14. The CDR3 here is CASTAATGVTAGELFF. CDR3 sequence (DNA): TGTGCCAGCACCGCCGCAACAGGGGTCACCGCCGGGGAGCTGTTTTTT.

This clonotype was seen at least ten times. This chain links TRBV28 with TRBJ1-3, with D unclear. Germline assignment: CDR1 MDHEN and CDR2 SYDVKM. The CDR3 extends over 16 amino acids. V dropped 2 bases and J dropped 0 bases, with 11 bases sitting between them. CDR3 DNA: TGTGCCAGCAGTTTAAATAGGGCCAGCTCTGGAAACACCATATATTTT. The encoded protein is CASSLNRASSGNTIYF.

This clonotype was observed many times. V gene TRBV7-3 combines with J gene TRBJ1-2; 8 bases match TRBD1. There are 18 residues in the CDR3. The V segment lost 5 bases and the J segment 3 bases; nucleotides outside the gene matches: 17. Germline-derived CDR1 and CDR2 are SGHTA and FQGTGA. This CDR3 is CASSTGRGSGGSHYGYTF. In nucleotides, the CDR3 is TGTGCCAGCAGCACCGGCCGCGGTTCAGGGGGCAGTCACTATGGCTACACCTTC. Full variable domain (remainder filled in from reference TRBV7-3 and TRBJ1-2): GAGVSQTPSNKVTEKGKYVELRCDPISGHTALYWYRQSLGQGPEFLIYFQGTGAADDSGLPNDRFFAVRPEGSVSTLKIQRTERGDSAVYLCASSTGRGSGGSHYGYTFGSGTRLTVV.

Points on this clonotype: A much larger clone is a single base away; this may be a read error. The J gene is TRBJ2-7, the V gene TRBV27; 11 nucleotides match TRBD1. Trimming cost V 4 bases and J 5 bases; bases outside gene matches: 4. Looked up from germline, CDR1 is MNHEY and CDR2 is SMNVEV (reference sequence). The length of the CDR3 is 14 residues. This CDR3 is CASSSGQGANEQYF. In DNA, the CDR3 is TGTGCCAGCAGTTCCGGACAGGGGGCCAACGAGCAGTACTTC.

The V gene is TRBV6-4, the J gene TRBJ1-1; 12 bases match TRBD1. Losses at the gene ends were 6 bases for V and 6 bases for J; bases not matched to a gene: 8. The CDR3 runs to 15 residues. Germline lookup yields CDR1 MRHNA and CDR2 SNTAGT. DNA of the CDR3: TGTGCCAGCAGCAGAACCGGGACAGGGGGCCCTGAAGCTTTCTTT. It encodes CASSRTGTGGPEAFF.

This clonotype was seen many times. The CDR3 DNA reads TGTGCCTGGAGTCCAAAGCGACTTCATGTTAAGGGCTACACCTTC. Encoded protein: CAWSPKRLHVKGYTF. The chain is built from TRBV30 and TRBJ1-2; D gene ambiguous. Germline values: CDR1 GTSNPN, CDR2 SVGIG (reference sequence). V was cut by 2 bases and J by 8 bases, with 21 bases left in between. This CDR3 region has 15 residues.

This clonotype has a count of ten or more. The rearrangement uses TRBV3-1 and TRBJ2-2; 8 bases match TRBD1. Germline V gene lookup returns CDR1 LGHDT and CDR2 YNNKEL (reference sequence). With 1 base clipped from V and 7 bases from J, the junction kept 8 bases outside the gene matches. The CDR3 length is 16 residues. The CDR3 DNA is TGTGCCAGCAGCCAAGGGCCGACAGGGGTCGGCGGGGAGCTGTTTTTT. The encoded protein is CASSQGPTGVGGELFF. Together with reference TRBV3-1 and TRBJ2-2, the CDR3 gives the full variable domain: DTAVSQTPKYLVTQMGNDKSIKCEQNLGHDTMYWYKQDSKKFLKIMFSYNNKELIINETVPNRFSPKSPDKAHLNLHINSLELGDSAVYFCASSQGPTGVGGELFFGEGSRLTVL.

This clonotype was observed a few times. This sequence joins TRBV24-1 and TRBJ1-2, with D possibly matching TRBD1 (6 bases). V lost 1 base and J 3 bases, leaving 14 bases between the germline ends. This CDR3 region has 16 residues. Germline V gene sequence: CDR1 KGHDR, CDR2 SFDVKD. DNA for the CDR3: TGTGCCACCAGTGATTTACTAGTGACAGGCGACTATGGCTACACCTTC. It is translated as CATSDLLVTGDYGYTF.

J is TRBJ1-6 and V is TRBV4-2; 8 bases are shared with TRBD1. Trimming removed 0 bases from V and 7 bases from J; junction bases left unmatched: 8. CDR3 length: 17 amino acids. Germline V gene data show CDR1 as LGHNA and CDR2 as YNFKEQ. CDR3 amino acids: CASSQEGADRGNSPLHF. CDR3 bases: TGTGCCAGCAGCCAAGAAGGTGCAGACAGGGGAAATTCACCCCTCCACTTT.

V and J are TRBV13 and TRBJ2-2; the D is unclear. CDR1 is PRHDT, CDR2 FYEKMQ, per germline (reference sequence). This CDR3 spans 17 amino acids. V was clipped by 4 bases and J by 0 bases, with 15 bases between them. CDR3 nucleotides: TGTGCCAGCAGCTCCGTTACAAACCCTTCGAACACCGGGGAGCTGTTTTTT. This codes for CASSSVTNPSNTGELFF. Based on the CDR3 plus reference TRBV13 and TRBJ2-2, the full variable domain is AAGVIQSPRHLIKEKRETATLKCYPIPRHDTVYWYQQGPGQDPQFLISFYEKMQSDKGSIPDRFSAQQFSDYHSELNMSSLELGDSALYFCASSSVTNPSNTGELFFGEGSRLTVL.

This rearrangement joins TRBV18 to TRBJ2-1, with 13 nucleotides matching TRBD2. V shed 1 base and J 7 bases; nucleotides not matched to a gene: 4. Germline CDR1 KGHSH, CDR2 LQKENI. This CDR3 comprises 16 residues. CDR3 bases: TGTGCCAGCTCACCACTTGGACTAGCGGGGGCTAATGAGCAGTTCTTC. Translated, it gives CASSPLGLAGANEQFF.

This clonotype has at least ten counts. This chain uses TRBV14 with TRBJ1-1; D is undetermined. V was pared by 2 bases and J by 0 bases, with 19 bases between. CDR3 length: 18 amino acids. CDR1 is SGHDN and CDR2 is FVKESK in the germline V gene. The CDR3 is CASSQSPGPRKMNTEAFF. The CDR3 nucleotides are TGTGCCAGCAGCCAATCGCCGGGCCCTAGGAAGATGAACACTGAAGCTTTCTTT.

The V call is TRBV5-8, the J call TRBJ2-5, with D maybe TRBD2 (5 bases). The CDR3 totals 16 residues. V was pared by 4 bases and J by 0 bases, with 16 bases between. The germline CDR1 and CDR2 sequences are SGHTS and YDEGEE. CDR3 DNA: TGTGCCAGCAGCGCAATAAGGACTGAGTACCAAGAGACCCAGTACTTC. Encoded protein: CASSAIRTEYQETQYF.

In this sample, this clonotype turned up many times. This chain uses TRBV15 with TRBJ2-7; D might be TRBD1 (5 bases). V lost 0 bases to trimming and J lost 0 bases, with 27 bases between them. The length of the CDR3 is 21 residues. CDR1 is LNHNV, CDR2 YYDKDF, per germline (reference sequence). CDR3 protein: CATSRDPLRQQGTYYSYEQYF. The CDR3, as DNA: TGTGCCACCAGCAGAGACCCACTCAGACAGCAAGGAACTTACTACTCCTACGAGCAGTACTTC. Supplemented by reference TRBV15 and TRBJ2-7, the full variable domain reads DAMVIQNPRYQVTQFGKPVTLSCSQTLNHNVMYWYQQKSSQAPKLLFHYYDKDFNNEADTPDNFQSRRPNTSFCFLDIRSPGLGDTAMYLCATSRDPLRQQGTYYSYEQYFGPGTRLTVT.

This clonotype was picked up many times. This CDR3 reads CAWKLSGNTIYF. CDR3 nucleotides: TGTGCCTGGAAGCTCTCTGGAAACACCATATATTTT. J is TRBJ1-3 and V is TRBV30; no reliable D call. Trimming shortened V by 4 bases and J by 0 bases, and 4 bases separated the two germline ends. In germline, CDR1 is GTSNPN, CDR2 SVGIG (reference sequence). The CDR3 sequence is 12 residues long.

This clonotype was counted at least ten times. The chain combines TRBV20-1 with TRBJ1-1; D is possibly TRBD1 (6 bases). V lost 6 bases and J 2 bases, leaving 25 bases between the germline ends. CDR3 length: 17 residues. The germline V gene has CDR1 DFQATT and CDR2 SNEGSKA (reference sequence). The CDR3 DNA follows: TGCAGTGCCGAACTACCGAGGGGGGGGCGAGGAAACACTGAAGCTTTCTTT. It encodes CSAELPRGGRGNTEAFF.

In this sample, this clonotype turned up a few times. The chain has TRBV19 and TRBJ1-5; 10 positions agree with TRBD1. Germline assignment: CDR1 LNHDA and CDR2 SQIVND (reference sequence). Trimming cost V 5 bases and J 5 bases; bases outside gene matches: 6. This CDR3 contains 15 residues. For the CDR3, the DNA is TGTGCCAGTAGTCGGGACAGGGGACGCGATCAGCCCCAGCATTTT. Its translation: CASSRDRGRDQPQHF.

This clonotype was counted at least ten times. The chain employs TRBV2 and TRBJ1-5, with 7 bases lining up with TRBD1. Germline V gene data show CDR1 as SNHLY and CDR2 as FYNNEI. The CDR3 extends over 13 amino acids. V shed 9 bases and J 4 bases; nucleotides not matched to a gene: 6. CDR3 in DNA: TGTGCCAGTCTCGGGGACAGTAATCAGCCCCAGCATTTT. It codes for CASLGDSNQPQHF.

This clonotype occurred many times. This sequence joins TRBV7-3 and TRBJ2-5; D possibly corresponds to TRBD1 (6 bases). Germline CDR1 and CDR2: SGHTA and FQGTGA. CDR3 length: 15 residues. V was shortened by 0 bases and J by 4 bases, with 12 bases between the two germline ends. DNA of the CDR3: TGTGCCAGCAGCTTAACGGGGGCCGTCCCAGAGACCCAGTACTTC. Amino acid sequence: CASSLTGAVPETQYF.

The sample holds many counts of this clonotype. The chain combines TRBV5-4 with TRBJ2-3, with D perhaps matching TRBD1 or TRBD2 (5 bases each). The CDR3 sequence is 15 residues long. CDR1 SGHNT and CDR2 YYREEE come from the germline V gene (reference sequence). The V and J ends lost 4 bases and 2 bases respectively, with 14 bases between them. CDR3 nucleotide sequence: TGTGCCAGCAGCACCGGGACCCTTTTCACAGATACGCAGTATTTT. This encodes CASSTGTLFTDTQYF. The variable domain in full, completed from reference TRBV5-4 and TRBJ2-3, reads ETGVTQSPTHLIKTRGQQVTLRCSSQSGHNTVSWYQQALGQGPQFIFQYYREEENGRGNFPPRFSGLQFPNYSSELNVNALELDDSALYLCASSTGTLFTDTQYFGPGTRLTVL.

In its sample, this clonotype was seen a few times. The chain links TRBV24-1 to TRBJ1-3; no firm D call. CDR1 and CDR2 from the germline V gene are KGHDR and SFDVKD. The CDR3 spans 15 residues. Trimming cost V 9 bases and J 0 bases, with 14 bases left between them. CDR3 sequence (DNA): TGTGCCACCCAATCGCCCGCGAGCTCTGGAAACACCATATATTTT. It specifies CATQSPASSGNTIYF.

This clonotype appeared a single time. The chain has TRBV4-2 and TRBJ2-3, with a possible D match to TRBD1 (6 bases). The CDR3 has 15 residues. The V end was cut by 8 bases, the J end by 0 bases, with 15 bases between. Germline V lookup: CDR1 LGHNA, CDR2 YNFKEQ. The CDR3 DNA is TGTGCCAGCGGGCTGAAGAGGGGGAGCACAGATACGCAGTATTTT. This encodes CASGLKRGSTDTQYF.

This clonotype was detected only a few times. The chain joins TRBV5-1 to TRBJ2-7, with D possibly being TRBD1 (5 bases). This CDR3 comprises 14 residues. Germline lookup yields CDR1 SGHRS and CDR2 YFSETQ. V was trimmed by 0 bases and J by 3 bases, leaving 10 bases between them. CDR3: CASSLVAGYYEQYF. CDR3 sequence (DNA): TGCGCCAGCAGCTTGGTAGCAGGGTACTACGAGCAGTACTTC.

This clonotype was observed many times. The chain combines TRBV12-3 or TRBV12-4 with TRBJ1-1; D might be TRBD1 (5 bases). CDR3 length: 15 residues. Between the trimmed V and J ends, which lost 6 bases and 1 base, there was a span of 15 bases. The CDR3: CASSLDGHPNTEAFF. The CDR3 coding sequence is TGTGCCAGCAGCCTAGATGGACACCCGAACACTGAAGCTTTCTTT.

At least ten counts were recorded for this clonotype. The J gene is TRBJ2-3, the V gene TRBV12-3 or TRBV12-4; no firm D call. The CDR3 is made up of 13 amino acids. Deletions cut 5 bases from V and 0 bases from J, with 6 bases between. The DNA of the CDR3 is TGTGCCAGCAGTGCCGGTAGCACAGATACGCAGTATTTT. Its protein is CASSAGSTDTQYF.

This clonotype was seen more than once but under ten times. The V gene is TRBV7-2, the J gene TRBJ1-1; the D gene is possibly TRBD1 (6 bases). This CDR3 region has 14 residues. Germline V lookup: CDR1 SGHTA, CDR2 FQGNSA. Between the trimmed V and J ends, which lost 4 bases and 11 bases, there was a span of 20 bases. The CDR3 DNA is TGTGCCAGCAGCTCCCCCGGAAGGGGGACAAAGGCTTTCTTT. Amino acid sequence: CASSSPGRGTKAFF.

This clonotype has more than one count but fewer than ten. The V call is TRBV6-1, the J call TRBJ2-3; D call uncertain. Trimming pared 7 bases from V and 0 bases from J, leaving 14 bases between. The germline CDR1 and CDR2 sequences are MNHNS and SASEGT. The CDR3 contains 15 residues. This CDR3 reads CASTPIGLSTDTQYF. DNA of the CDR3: TGTGCCAGCACCCCAATTGGGCTGAGCACAGATACGCAGTATTTT.

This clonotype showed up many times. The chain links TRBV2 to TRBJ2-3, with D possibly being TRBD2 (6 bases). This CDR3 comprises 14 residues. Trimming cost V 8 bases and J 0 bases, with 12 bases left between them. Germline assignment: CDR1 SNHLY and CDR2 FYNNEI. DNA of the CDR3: TGTGCCAGCCGACCGGGACTTAGCACAGATACGCAGTATTTT. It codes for CASRPGLSTDTQYF.

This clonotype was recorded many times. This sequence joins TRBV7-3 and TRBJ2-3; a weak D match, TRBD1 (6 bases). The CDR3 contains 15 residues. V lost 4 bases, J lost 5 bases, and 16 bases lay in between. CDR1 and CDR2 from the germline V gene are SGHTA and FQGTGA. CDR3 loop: CASSSDRTRGDTQYF. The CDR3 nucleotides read TGTGCCAGCAGCTCCGACAGGACACGGGGAGATACGCAGTATTTT.